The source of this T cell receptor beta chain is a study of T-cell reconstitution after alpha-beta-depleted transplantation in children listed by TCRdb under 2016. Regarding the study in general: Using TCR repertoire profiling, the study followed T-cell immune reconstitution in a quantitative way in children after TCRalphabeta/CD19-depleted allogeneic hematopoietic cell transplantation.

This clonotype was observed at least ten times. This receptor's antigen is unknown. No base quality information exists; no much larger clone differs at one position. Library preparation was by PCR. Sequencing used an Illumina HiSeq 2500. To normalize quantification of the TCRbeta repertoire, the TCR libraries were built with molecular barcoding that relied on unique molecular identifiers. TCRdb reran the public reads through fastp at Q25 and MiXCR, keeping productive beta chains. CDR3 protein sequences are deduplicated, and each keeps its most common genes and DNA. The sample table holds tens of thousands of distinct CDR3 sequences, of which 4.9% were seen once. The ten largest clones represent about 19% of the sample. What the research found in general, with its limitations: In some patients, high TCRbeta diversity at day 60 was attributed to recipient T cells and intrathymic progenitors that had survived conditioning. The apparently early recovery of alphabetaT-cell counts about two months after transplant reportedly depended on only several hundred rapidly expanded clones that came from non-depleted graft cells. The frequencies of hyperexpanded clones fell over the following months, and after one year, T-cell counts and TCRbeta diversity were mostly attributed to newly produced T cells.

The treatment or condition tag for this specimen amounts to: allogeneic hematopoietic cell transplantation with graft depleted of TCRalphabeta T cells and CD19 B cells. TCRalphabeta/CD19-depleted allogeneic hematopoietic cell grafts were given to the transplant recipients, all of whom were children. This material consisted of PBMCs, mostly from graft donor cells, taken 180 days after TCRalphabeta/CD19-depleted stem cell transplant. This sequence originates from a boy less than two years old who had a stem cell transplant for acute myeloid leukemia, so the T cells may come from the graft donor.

The CDR3 sequence is CASSPRTGEPYNSPLHF. The nucleotides read TGCGCCAGCAGCCCAAGGACAGGGGAGCCCTATAATTCACCCCTCCACTTT. This chain joins TRBV5-1 to TRBJ1-6; 9 of the junction bases match TRBD1. Per the germline V gene, SGHRS is the CDR1 and YFSETQ is the CDR2. Including the terminal cysteine and phenylalanine, the CDR3 comprises 17 residues. Just the 51-base CDR3 DNA is kept, in frame starting at base 1. Unmatched junction bases come to 7, with V trimmed by 4 bases and J by 2 bases.